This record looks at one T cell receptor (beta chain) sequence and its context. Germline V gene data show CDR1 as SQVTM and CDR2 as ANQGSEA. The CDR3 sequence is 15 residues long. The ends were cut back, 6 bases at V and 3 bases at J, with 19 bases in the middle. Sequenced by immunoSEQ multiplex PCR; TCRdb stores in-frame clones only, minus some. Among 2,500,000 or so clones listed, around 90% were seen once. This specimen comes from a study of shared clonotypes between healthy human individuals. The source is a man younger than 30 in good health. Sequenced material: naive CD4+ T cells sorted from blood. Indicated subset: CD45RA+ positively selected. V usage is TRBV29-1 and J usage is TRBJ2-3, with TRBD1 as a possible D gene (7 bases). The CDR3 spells CSVGQEGQFTDTQYF. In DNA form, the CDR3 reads TGCAGCGTAGGACAGGAGGGGCAATTTACAGATACGCAGTATTTT.